This T cell receptor (beta chain) was observed in a study of CD8+ T cells in alopecia areata. Study-level points and caveats: Scalp clonality and expanded CD8+ clones among the top 100 showed significant decreases with tofacitinib.

This clone was recorded a few times. Its antigen is currently unknown. From germline, CDR1 is GTSNPN and CDR2 SVGIG (reference sequence). The CDR3 length is 12 residues. The V and J ends lost 2 bases and 3 bases respectively, with 5 bases between them. Treatment of the sample: oral pan-JAK inhibitor, 5-10 mg twice daily. Sequencing used cDNA as its template, made by extracting RNA and reverse transcribing it. The repertoire was sequenced with immunoSEQ multiplex PCR; TCRdb's copy has only in-frame clones and lacks some. The sample carries more than 200,000 clones, 40% to 45% recorded once. The sequence derives from a human donor with alopecia areata. The chain links TRBV30 to TRBJ2-1; no definite D call. Specimen: CD4+ T cells sorted from blood, collected at approximately week 36, from a patient treated with tofacitinib. The CDR3 here is CAWSFDYNEQFF. In nucleotides, the CDR3 is TGTGCCTGGAGTTTTGACTACAATGAGCAGTTCTTC.